These 9 T cell receptor beta chains were all obtained from the same sample, sequenced in a study of blood T cell repertoires in COVID-19. Profiled with immunoSEQ multiplex PCR; TCRdb holds only in-frame clones, not every one. The table shows roughly 400,000 clones, with 90% occurring only once. The material sequenced was PBMCs or T cells enriched from blood (not recorded which). These receptors were collected from a man between 18 and 35 years old who had recovered from COVID-19.

This clone was found a few times. This chain joins TRBV5-6 and TRBJ1-6, with D possibly matching TRBD1 (6 bases). Trimming shortened V by 4 bases and J by 6 bases, and 14 bases separated the two germline ends. The CDR3 runs to 15 residues. From germline, CDR1 is SGHDT and CDR2 YYEEEE. The CDR3 spells CASSEAGALNSPLHF. DNA for the CDR3: TGTGCCAGCAGCGAGGCGGGGGCGCTTAATTCACCCCTCCACTTT. Using reference TRBV5-6 and TRBJ1-6 for the parts outside the CDR3, the full variable domain is DAGVTQSPTHLIKTRGQQVTLRCSPKSGHDTVSWYQQALGQGPQFIFQYYEEEERQRGNFPDRFSGHQFPNYSSELNVNALLLGDSALYLCASSEAGALNSPLHFGNGTRLTVT.

This clone has a handful of counts. This chain uses TRBV3-1 (or the pseudogene TRBV3-2) with TRBJ1-3; D is uncertain. Per the germline V gene, CDR1 is LGHDT and CDR2 is YNNKEL (reference sequence). Trimming pared 3 bases from V and 2 bases from J, leaving 5 bases between. This CDR3 region has 13 residues. The CDR3 sequence is CASSHRTGNTIYF. The CDR3 DNA follows: TGTGCCAGCAGCCACAGAACTGGAAACACCATATATTTT.

The chain joins TRBV6-5 to TRBJ1-5, with D possibly matching TRBD1 (6 bases). Germline V gene data show CDR1 as MNHEY and CDR2 as SVGAGI. Trimming cost V 2 bases and J 6 bases, with 11 bases left between them. This CDR3 has 14 amino acids. CDR3 region: CASSYLQGSQPQHF. Here the CDR3 DNA reads TGTGCCAGCAGTTACCTACAGGGAAGTCAGCCCCAGCATTTT.

The chain links TRBV10-3 to TRBJ2-1; D is perhaps TRBD1 (5 bases). Germline CDR1 is ENHRY and CDR2 is SYGVKD. CDR3 length equals 15 residues. The V end lost 3 bases, the J end lost 4 bases, and 13 bases lay between the germline ends. The CDR3 loop reads CAISDPGRGYNEQFF. DNA for the CDR3: TGTGCCATCAGTGACCCCGGTAGGGGATACAATGAGCAGTTCTTC.

The chain uses TRBV6-1 and TRBJ2-1; 7 bases map to TRBD1. The germline V gene encodes CDR1 MNHNS and CDR2 SASEGT. The CDR3 extends over 16 amino acids. V was pared by 3 bases and J by 3 bases, with 8 bases of the junction left unmatched. CDR3 sequence: CASSETGSSYYNEQFF. In DNA, the CDR3 is TGTGCCAGCAGTGAGACAGGGTCGTCCTACTACAATGAGCAGTTCTTC.

The CDR3 protein is CASSLSGQGSTYEQYF. CDR3 DNA: TGTGCCAGCAGTTTATCAGGACAGGGGAGCACCTACGAGCAGTACTTC. The chain couples TRBV27 to TRBJ2-7, with TRBD1 identical over 9 bases. This CDR3 has 16 amino acids. V was clipped by 0 bases and J by 2 bases; unmatched bases: 5. Germline assignment: CDR1 MNHEY and CDR2 SMNVEV (reference sequence).

This rearrangement joins TRBV11-3 to TRBJ1-5; no clear D gene. Looked up from germline, CDR1 is SGHNT and CDR2 is YENEEA. This CDR3 has 13 amino acids. Trimming removed 5 bases from V and 4 bases from J, with 9 bases in between. This CDR3 is CASSAGQNQPQHF. CDR3 DNA: TGTGCCAGCAGCGCGGGTCAGAATCAGCCCCAGCATTTT.

This rearrangement joins TRBV2 to TRBJ1-5; D is uncertain. CDR1 and CDR2 (germline): SNHLY, FYNNEI. The CDR3 covers 15 residues. V was pared by 3 bases and J by 0 bases, with 9 bases between. The CDR3 sequence: CASSDRLNSNQPQHF. In DNA form, the CDR3 reads TGTGCCAGCAGTGACAGACTTAATAGCAATCAGCCCCAGCATTTT.

The J gene is TRBJ1-3, the V gene TRBV5-4; D gene unclear. The CDR3 consists of 14 residues. V dropped 1 base and J dropped 0 bases, with 5 bases sitting between them. The germline V gene has CDR1 SGHNT and CDR2 YYREEE (reference sequence). DNA of the CDR3: TGTGCCAGCAGCTTGTCGGGCTCTGGAAACACCATATATTTT. Protein: CASSLSGSGNTIYF.